This TCR beta chain appears in the sequencing data of a study of cytomegalovirus exposure and HLA in healthy donors. For the study at large: Clustering assigned approximately 79% of the 350 to 450 genotyped donors to the Caucasian-associated ancestry cluster. Study outcomes and limitations: Earlier results showed most TCR beta V segments being productive about 87% or about 30% of the time. One variant, a missense change in DCLRE1C, was linked in a later analysis to TCR beta V- and J-gene trimming.

Per the germline V gene, CDR1 is SGHRS and CDR2 is YFSETQ. This CDR3 is 15 amino acids long. V lost 0 bases, J lost 5 bases, and 2 bases stayed unmatched. On this clone itself: Its antigen remains unknown. Other DNA sequences in the sample encode the same CDR3.

In the PCR, 60 Vbeta and 13 Jbeta primers were used. Authors' processing steps: An analysis performed later counted about 80 million unique TCR beta chains (around 10 million of them shared). Clones were read by immunoSEQ multiplex PCR, and TCRdb kept only the in-frame ones, dropping some. V and J calls and clone size follow that table, whereas D and trimming were derived from the DNA. The sample consists of 80,000 to 100,000 clones, around 77% of them appearing once. This clonotype originated in a man aged 30-40 years in good health and CMV-seronegative. Sample: PBMCs. The chain employs TRBV5-1 and TRBJ2-7, with 13 bases aligning to TRBD2. The CDR3 nucleotides are TGCGCCAGCAGCTTGGAACTAGCGGGAGGGGACGAGCAGTACTTC. Translating gives CASSLELAGGDEQYF.